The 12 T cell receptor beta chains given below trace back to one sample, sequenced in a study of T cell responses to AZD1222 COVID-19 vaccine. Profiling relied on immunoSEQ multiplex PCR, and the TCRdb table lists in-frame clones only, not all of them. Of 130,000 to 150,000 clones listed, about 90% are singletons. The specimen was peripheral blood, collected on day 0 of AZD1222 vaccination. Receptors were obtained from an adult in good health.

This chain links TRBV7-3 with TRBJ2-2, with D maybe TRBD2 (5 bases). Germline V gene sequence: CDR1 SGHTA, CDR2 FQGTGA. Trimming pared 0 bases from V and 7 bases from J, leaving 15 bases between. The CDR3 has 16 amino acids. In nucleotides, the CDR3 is TGTGCCAGCAGCTTAACGGTCGAGGGTGCGGGCGGGGAGCTGTTTTTT. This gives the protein CASSLTVEGAGGELFF.

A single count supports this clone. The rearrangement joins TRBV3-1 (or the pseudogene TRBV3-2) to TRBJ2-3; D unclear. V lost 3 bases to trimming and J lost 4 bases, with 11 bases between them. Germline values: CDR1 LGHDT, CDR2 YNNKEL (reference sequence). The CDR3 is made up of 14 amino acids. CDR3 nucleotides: TGTGCCAGCAGCCAGGGCAGAAACTCAGATACGCAGTATTTT. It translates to CASSQGRNSDTQYF.

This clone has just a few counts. CDR3: CASGLGDTQYF. DNA of the CDR3: TGTGCTAGTGGTTTGGGGGATACGCAGTATTTT. The rearrangement links TRBV12-5 to TRBJ2-3; D gene uncertain. The V gene's germline CDR1 is LGHNT and CDR2 FRNRAP. V lost 1 base and J lost 6, with 2 bases in between. This CDR3 contains 11 residues.

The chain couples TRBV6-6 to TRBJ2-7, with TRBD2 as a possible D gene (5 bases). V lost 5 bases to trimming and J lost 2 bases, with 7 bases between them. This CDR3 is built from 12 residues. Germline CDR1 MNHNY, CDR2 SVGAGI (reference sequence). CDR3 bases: TGTGCCAGCAGTCCCGGGACCTACGAGCAGTACTTC. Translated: CASSPGTYEQYF.

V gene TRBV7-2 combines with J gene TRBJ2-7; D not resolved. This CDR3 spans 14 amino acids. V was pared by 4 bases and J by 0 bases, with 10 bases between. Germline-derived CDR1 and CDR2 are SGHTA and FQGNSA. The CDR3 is CASSSQWNSYEQYF. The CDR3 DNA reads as TGTGCCAGCAGCTCGCAGTGGAACTCCTACGAGCAGTACTTC. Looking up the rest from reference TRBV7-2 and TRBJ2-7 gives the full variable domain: GAGVSQSPSNKVTEKGKDVELRCDPISGHTALYWYRQSLGQGLEFLIYFQGNSAPDKSGLPSDRFSAERTGGSVSTLTIQRTQQEDSAVYLCASSSQWNSYEQYFGPGTRLTVT.

In DNA, the CDR3 is TGTGCCAGCAGCTTATCGGACAGGGGAGGGTATGGCTACACCTTC. It specifies CASSLSDRGGYGYTF. The gene calls are TRBV7-9 and TRBJ1-2, with 9 nucleotides matching TRBD1. CDR3 length: 15 amino acids. Germline lookup yields CDR1 SEHNR and CDR2 FQNEAQ (reference sequence). Unmatched junction bases numbered 6, after V lost 2 bases and J lost 5 bases.

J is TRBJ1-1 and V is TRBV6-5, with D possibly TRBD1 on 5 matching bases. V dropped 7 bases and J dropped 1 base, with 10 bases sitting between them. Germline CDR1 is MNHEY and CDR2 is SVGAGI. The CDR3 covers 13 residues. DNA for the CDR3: TGTGCCAGCACCTCCCAGGGGAACACTGAAGCTTTCTTT. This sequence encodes CASTSQGNTEAFF.

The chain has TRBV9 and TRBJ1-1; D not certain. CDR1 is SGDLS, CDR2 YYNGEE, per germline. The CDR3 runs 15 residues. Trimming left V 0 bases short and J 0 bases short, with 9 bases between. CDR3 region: CASSVGPQLNTEAFF. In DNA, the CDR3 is TGTGCCAGCAGCGTAGGCCCACAGCTGAACACTGAAGCTTTCTTT.

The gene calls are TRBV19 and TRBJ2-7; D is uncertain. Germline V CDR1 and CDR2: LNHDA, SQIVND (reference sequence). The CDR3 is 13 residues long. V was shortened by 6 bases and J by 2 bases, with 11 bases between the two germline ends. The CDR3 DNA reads TGTGCCAGTAGACTCGGGCCCGCCTACGAGCAGTACTTC. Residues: CASRLGPAYEQYF.

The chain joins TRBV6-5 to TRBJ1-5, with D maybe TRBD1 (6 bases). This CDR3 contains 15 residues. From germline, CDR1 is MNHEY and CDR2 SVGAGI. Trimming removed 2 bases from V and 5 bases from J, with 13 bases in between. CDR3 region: CASSYARGLDQPQHF. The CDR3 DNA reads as TGTGCCAGCAGTTACGCCAGGGGACTGGATCAGCCCCAGCATTTT.

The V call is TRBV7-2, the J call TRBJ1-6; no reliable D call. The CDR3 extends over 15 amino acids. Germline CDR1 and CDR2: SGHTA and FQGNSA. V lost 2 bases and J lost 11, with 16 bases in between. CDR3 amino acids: CASSLRVPKGTPLHF. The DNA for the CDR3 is TGTGCCAGCAGCTTAAGGGTTCCTAAAGGGACACCCCTCCACTTT.

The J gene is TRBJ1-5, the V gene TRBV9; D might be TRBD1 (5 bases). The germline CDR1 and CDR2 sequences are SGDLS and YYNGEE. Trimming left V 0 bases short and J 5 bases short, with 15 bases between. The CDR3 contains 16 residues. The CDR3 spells CASSVGGSPGYQPQHF. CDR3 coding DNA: TGTGCCAGCAGCGTAGGGGGGAGCCCAGGGTATCAGCCCCAGCATTTT.